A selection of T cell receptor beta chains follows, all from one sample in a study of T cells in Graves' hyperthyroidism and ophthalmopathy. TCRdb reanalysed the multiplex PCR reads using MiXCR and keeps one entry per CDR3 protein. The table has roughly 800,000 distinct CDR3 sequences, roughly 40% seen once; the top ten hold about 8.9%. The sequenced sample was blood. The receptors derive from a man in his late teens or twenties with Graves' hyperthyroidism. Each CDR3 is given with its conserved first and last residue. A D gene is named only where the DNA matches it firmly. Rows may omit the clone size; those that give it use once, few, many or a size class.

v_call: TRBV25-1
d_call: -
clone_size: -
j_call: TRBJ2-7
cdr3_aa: CASSLARPSYEQYF
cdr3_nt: TGTGCCAGCAGCTTAGCGAGGCCTTCCTACGAGCAGTACTTC

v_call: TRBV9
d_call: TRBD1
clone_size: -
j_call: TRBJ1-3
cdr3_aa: CASSVESWDSGNTIYF
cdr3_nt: TGTGCCAGCAGCGTAGAAAGTTGGGACAGCGGAAACACCATATATTTT

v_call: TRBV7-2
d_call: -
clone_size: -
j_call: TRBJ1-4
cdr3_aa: CASSSGRVPVNEKLFF
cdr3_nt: TGTGCCAGCAGCTCGGGACGAGTGCCAGTCAATGAAAAACTGTTTTTT

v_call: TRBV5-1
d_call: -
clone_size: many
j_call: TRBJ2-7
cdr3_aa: CASSLEGEGPGEQYF
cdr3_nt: TGCGCCAGCAGCTTGGAGGGAGAAGGACCTGGGGAGCAGTACTTC

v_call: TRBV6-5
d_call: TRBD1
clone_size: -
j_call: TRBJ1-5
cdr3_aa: CASSYRTGEGQPQHF
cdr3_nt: TGTGCCAGCAGTTACCGGACAGGAGAGGGGCAGCCCCAGCATTTT

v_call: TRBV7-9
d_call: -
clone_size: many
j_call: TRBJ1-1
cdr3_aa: CASSHGRGAGNTEAFF
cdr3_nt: TGTGCCAGCAGCCACGGGCGAGGGGCGGGGAACACTGAAGCTTTCTTT

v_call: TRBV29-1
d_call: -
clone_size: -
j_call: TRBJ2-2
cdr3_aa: CSVLRGGTTGELFF
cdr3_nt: TGCAGCGTCCTGAGGGGGGGGACCACCGGGGAGCTGTTTTTT

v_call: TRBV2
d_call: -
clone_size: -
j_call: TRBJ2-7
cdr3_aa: CASSFGTRDYEQYF
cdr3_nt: TGTGCCAGCAGCTTCGGTACAAGGGACTACGAGCAGTACTTC

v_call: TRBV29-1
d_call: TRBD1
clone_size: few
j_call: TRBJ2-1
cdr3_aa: CSGRDSSNEQFF
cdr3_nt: TGCAGCGGTCGGGACAGCTCAAATGAGCAGTTCTTC

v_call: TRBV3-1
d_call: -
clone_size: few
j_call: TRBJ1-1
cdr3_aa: CASSQGGRDTEAFF
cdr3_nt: TGTGCCAGCAGCCAAGGGGGGAGGGACACTGAAGCTTTCTTT

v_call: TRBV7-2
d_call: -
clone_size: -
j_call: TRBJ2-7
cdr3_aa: CAVGIYEQYF
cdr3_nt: TGTGCCGTAGGGATCTACGAGCAGTACTTC

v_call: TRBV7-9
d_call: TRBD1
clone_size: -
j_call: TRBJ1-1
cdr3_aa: CASSLALTGETEAFF
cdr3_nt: TGTGCCAGCAGCTTAGCCCTAACAGGGGAAACTGAAGCTTTCTTT

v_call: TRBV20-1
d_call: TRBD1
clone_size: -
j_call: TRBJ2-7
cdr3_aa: CSARTDRVPYEQYF
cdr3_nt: TGCAGTGCTAGGACAGACAGGGTCCCCTACGAGCAGTACTTC

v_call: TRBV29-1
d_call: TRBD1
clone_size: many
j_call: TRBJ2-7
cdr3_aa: CSAGDRGYEQYF
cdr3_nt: TGCAGCGCCGGGGACAGGGGTTACGAGCAGTACTTC

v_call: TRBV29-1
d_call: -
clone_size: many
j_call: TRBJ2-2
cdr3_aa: CSVGGDNTGELFF
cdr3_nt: TGCAGCGTTGGAGGGGACAACACCGGGGAGCTGTTTTTT

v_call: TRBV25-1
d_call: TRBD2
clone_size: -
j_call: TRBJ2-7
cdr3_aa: CARETAGAGEQYF
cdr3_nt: TGTGCCAGGGAGACAGCGGGAGCTGGTGAGCAGTACTTC

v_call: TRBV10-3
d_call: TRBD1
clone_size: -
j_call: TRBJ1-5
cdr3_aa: CAISEGYRGGETQHF
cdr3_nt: TGTGCCATCAGTGAGGGCTACAGGGGAGGAGAGACCCAGCATTTT

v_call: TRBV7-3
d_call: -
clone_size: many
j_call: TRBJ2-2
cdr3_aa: CASSLGPSGELFF
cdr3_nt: TGTGCCAGCAGCTTAGGGCCATCCGGGGAGCTGTTTTTT

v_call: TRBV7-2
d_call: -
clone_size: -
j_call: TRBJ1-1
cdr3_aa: CASSHTPEAFF
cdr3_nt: TGTGCCAGCAGCCACACACCCGAAGCTTTCTTT

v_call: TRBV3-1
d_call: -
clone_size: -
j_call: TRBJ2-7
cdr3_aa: CASSRRTSGYEQYF
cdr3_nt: TGTGCCAGCAGCCGCAGGACATCGGGCTACGAGCAGTACTTC

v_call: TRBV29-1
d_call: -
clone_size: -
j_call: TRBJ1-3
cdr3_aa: CSVNTDSPYGNTIYF
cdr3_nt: TGCAGCGTTAACACGGACTCCCCCTATGGAAACACCATATATTTT

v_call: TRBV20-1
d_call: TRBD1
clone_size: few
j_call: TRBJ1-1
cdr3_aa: CSARVTGALNTEAFF
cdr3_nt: TGCAGTGCTAGGGTGACAGGGGCGCTGAACACTGAAGCTTTCTTT

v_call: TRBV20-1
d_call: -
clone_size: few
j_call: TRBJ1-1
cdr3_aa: CSAIDMNTEAFF
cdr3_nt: TGCAGTGCGATAGATATGAACACTGAAGCTTTCTTT

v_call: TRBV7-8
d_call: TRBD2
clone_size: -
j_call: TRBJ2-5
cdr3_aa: CASSPSTDSGGGGKRAQYF
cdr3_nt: TGTGCCAGCAGCCCCTCCACGGACAGCGGGGGCGGGGGAAAGAGGGCCCAGTACTTC

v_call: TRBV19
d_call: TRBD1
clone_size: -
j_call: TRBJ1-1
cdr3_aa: CASSNGQGSLNTEAFF
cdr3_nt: TGTGCCAGTAGTAACGGACAGGGGAGCTTGAACACTGAAGCTTTCTTT

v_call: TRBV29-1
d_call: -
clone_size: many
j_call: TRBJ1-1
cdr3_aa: CSVAGGAGTEAFF
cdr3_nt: TGCAGCGTTGCTGGGGGCGCGGGCACTGAAGCTTTCTTT

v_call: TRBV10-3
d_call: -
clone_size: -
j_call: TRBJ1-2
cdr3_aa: CAISEGGISYTF
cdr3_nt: TGTGCCATCAGTGAGGGGGGGATTAGCTACACCTTC

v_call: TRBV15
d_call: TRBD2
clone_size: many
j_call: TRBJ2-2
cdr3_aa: CATSRVAGVYTGELFF
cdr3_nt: TGTGCCACCAGCAGAGTTGCGGGAGTGTACACCGGGGAGCTGTTTTTT

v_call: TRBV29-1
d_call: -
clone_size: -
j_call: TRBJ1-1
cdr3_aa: CSAQGYMNTEAFF
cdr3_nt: TGCAGCGCCCAGGGGTATATGAACACTGAAGCTTTCTTT

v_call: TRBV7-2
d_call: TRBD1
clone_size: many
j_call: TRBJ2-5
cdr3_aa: CASILDRGRWETQYF
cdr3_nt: TGTGCCAGCATCCTTGACAGGGGGCGTTGGGAGACCCAGTACTTC

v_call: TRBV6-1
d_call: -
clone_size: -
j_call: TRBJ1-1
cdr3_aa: CASKALRNTEAFF
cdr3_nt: TGTGCCAGCAAGGCGTTAAGGAACACTGAAGCTTTCTTT